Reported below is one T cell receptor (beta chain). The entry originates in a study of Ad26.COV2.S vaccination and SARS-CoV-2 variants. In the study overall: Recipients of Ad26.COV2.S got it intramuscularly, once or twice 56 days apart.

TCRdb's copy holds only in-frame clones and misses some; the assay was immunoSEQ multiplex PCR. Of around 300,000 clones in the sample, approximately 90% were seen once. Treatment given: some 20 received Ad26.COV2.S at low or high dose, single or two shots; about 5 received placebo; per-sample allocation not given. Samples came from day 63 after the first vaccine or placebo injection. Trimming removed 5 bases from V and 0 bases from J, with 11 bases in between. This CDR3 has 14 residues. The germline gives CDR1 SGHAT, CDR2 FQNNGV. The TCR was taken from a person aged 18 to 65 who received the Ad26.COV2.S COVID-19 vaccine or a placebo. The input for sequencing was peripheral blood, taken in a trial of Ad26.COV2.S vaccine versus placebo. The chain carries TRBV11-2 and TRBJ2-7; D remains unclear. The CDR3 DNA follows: TGTGCCAGCAGCCCCTCATCGAGCTCCTACGAGCAGTACTTC. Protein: CASSPSSSSYEQYF. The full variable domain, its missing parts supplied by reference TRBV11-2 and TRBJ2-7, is EAGVAQSPRYKIIEKRQSVAFWCNPISGHATLYWYQQILGQGPKLLIQFQNNGVVDDSQLPKDRFSAERLKGVDSTLKIQPAKLEDSAVYLCASSPSSSSYEQYFGPGTRLTVT.